This T cell receptor beta chain was profiled in a study of blood T cells in healthy people across ages. Points from the study as a whole: When one million T cells were used, diversity estimates were thought to be underestimates. PBMCs went unsorted, and a conclusive naive versus antigen-experienced comparison was therefore prevented. Age brought a roughly linear fall in TCR beta diversity measured per million T cells.

Then a second PCR, running roughly 7 to 11 cycles, was carried out with a sample-barcoded 5' primer and a J-beta primer mix. TCRdb re-called the 5' RACE reads through MiXCR, storing one row per CDR3 protein. The table lists some 1,500,000 distinct CDR3 sequences, approximately 39% of them singletons. Comment on this clonotype: Its antigen is still unknown.

Sample donors were healthy Caucasian individuals that came from Russia, aged roughly 6 to 95. The sequenced sample was blood. The TCR was taken from a young woman in good health.

CDR3 sequence reads: CASSGTSVTNEQYF. DNA of the CDR3: TGTGCCAGCAGCGGGACTAGCGTGACTAATGAGCAGTACTTC. This chain links TRBV3-1 with TRBJ2-1, with 10 bases identical to TRBD2. The end of the DNA fits TRBJ2-7 better, so the J call may be wrong. The CDR3 runs 14 residues. CDR1 and CDR2 from the germline V gene are LGHDT and YNNKEL (reference sequence).